This entry features one T cell receptor (beta chain) sequence. Antigen specificity is unknown. The read gets to within 3 residues of the CDR3 end, and the germline J gene fills in the rest. HPV was found by MY09/MY11 PCR and dot-blot genotyping. The data stem from a study of T cells in women clearing cervical HPV infection. Study conclusions and caveats: TRBV6-7 abundance was lower in cases than controls (around 0.1% versus 0.15%). CIN3+ cases had significantly higher TCR repertoire richness than controls, but evenness did not differ. Cases and controls were distinguished at AUC 0.83 by richness and V genes.

The CDR3 consists of 14 residues. V was shortened by 7 bases and J by 2 bases, with 17 bases between the two germline ends. Germline loops: CDR1 SQVTM, CDR2 ANQGSEA. Assay: immunoSEQ multiplex PCR; the TCRdb copy retains only in-frame clones and omits some. This repertoire includes fewer than 40,000 clones. Source material: blood buffy coat. The gene calls are TRBV29-1 and TRBJ2-5, with D possibly being TRBD2 (6 bases). The TCR originated in a woman aged 18 to 75 with a cervical HPV16 infection that either progressed to CIN3+ or cleared (not recorded which). CDR3 region: CSGRRRGLQETQYF. CDR3 DNA (partial): TGCAGCGGCCGGAGGCGGGGTCTTCAAGAGACC.